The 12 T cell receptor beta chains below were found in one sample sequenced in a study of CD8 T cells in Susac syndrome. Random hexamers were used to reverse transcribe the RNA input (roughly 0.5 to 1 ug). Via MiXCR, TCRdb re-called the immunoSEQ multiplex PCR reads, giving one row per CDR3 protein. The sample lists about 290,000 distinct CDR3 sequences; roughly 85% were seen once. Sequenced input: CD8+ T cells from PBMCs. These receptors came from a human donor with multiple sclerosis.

The CDR3 nucleotides read TGTGCCATCAGTGACCGGGACAGGGGGTACCAAGAGACCCAGTACTTC. Translating it yields CAISDRDRGYQETQYF. This sequence joins TRBV10-3 and TRBJ2-5; 11 bases are shared with TRBD1. J gave up 0 bases and V 3 bases, and 3 bases lay outside the gene matches. The CDR3 sequence is 16 residues long. Germline CDR1 and CDR2: ENHRY and SYGVKD.

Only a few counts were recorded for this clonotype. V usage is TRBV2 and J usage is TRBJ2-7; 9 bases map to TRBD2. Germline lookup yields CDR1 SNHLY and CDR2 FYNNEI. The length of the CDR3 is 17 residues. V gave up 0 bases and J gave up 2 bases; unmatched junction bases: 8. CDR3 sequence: CASSEASTSGLTYEQYF. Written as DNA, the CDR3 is TGTGCCAGCAGTGAAGCCAGCACTAGCGGGCTTACCTACGAGCAGTACTTC.

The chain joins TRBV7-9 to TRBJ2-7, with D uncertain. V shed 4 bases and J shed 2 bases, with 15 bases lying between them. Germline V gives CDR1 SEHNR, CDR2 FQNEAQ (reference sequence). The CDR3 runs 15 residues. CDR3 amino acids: CASSSSPPGTYEQYF. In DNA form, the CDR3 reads TGTGCCAGCAGCTCAAGTCCCCCAGGTACCTACGAGCAGTACTTC. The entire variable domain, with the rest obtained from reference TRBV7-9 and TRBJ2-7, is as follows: DTGVSQNPRHKITKRGQNVTFRCDPISEHNRLYWYRQTLGQGPEFLTYFQNEAQLEKSRLLSDRFSAERPKGSFSTLEIQRTEQGDSAMYLCASSSSPPGTYEQYFGPGTRLTVT.

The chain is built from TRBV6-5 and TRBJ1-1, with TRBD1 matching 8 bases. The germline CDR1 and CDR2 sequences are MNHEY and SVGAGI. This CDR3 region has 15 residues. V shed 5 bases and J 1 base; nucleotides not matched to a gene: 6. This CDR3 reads CASSVTGGGNTEAFF. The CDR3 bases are TGTGCCAGCAGTGTTACAGGGGGAGGGAACACTGAAGCTTTCTTT.

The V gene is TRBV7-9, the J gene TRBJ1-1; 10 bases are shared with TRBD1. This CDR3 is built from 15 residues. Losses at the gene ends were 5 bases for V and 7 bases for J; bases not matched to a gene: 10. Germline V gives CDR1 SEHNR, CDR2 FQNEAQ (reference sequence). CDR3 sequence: CASSALSGTGVEAFF. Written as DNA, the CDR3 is TGTGCCAGCAGCGCTCTATCCGGGACAGGGGTTGAAGCTTTCTTT.

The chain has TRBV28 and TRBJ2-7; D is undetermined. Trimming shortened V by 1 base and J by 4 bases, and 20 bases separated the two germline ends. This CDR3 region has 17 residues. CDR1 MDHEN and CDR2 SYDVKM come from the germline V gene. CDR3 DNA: TGTGCCAGCAGTTTATTCTGGGGTCCGGACCGAGAATACGAGCAGTACTTC. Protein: CASSLFWGPDREYEQYF.

CDR3 sequence reads: CASSGLAGEMLLFF. Written as DNA, the CDR3 is TGTGCCAGCAGCGGACTAGCGGGAGAGATGTTGCTGTTCTTC. The chain carries TRBV6-2 or TRBV6-3 and TRBJ2-1, with 13 bases aligning to TRBD2. J lost 15 bases, V lost 6 bases, and 11 bases had no gene match. CDR1 and CDR2 (germline): MNHEY, SVGEGT. The CDR3 is 14 amino acids.

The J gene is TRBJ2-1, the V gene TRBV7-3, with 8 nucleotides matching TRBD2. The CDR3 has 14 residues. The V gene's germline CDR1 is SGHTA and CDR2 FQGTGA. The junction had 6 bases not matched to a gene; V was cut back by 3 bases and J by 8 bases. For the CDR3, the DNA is TGTGCCAGCAGCTTCGTAAGCGGGAGAGATGAGCAGTTCTTC. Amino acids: CASSFVSGRDEQFF.

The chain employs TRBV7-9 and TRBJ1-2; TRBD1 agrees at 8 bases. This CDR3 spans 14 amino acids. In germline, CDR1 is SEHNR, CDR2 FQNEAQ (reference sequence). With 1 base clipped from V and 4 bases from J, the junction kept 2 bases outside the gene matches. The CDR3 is CASSLVGQAYGYTF. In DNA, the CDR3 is TGTGCCAGCAGCTTAGTGGGACAGGCCTATGGCTACACCTTC.

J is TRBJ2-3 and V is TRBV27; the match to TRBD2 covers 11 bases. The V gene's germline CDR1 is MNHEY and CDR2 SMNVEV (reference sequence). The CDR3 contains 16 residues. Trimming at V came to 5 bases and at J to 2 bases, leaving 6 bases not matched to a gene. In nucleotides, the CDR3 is TGTGCCAGCAGTGAACGACTAGCGGGGCCCACAGATACGCAGTATTTT. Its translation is CASSERLAGPTDTQYF.

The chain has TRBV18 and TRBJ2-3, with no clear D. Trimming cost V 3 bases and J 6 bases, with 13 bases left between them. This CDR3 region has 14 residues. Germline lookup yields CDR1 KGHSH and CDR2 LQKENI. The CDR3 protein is CASSPTGGRDTQYF. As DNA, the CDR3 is TGTGCCAGCTCACCCACGGGCGGAAGGGATACGCAGTATTTT.

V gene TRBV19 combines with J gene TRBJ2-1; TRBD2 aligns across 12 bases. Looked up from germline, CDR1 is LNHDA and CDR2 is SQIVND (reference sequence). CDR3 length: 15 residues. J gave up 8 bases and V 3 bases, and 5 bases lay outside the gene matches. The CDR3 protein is CASSILAGGLDEQFF. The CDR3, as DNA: TGTGCCAGTAGTATCCTAGCGGGAGGGTTAGATGAGCAGTTCTTC.